Here is one T cell receptor beta chain with its context. Germline CDR1 reads SGDLS; CDR2 reads YYNGEE. The CDR3 totals 15 residues. Trimming cost V 2 bases and J 3 bases; bases outside gene matches: 2. The data originate from a study of OX40 agonist ivuxolimab in advanced cancers. Produced via immunoSEQ multiplex PCR; TCRdb's table is partial and in-frame only. The data contain tens of thousands of clones, roughly 88% of them singletons. Sequencing was performed on CD4+ or CD8+ T cells sorted from blood, taken in a trial of the OX40 agonist ivuxolimab. The clonotype was recovered from an adult with an advanced solid tumor such as melanoma, head and neck, liver or kidney cancer. This chain links TRBV9 with TRBJ2-7; 13 positions match TRBD2. This chain's CDR3 is CASSVGTSGDYEQYF. CDR3 nucleotides: TGTGCCAGCAGCGTTGGGACTAGCGGGGACTACGAGCAGTACTTC.